The sequence of this T cell receptor beta chain was determined in a study of OX40 agonist ivuxolimab in advanced cancers. Concerning the study at large: Ivuxolimab, which targeted the costimulatory receptor OX40 (CD134), was an agonistic, fully human IgG2 monoclonal antibody. Intravenous ivuxolimab was administered to patients every 2 weeks at six dose levels: 0.01, 0.1, 0.3, 1.5, 3 and 10 mg/kg. Among the 50 to 55 dose-escalation patients, roughly 20 had hepatocellular carcinoma, around 15 melanoma, 9 renal cell carcinoma and 9 head and neck cancer. The dose-escalation cohort was almost 85% male with a mean age of about 58 years, ranging from about 20 to 85. Patients were allowed to have had prior anti-PD-1, anti-PD-L1 or anti-CTLA-4 therapy, and 40% of the dose-escalation patients had previously received checkpoint inhibitors. Partial responses occurred in three dose-escalation patients, of whom one had hepatocellular carcinoma and two had cutaneous melanoma. The purpose of peripheral TCRbeta sequencing was to test whether ivuxolimab changed TCR sequence diversity and led to clonal T-cell expansion. The monotherapy dose-escalation portion (N ≈ 57 patients) of the phase I ivuxolimab trial is reported in the paper.

To sequence the TCRbeta CDR3 region, genomic DNA was isolated from the sorted cells. The immunoSEQ Assay was used for sequencing of TCRbeta CDR3 regions. TCRdb took this table from immuneACCESS and kept in-frame rearrangements with V and J called. Such tables lack part of the clones; where checked against another copy, unresolved V genes explain under half of the gap, and the rest is unexplained. The sample contains under 150,000 clones, 85% to 95% of them found a single time. Together, the top ten hold 1% of the sample. Patients with autoimmune disease history or receiving systemic immunosuppression were excluded from the trial. Peripheral blood for TCR sequencing was collected from all dose cohorts at baseline, on cycle 4 day 1, and on cycle 7 day 1. The samples were taken from a phase I, first-in-human, multicenter, open-label dose-escalation trial of ivuxolimab. Adults with locally advanced or metastatic melanoma, renal cell, hepatocellular, or head and neck squamous cell carcinoma were enrolled in the trial. CD4+ and CD8+ T cells were sorted separately from peripheral blood before TCR sequencing.

The germline V gene provides CDR1 SGDLS and CDR2 YYNGEE. The V and J ends are trimmed by 3 bases and 8 bases, leaving 12 bases between them. Including the terminal cysteine and phenylalanine, the CDR3 comprises 13 residues. Only the CDR3 region is kept as DNA, spanning 39 bases read in frame from base 1. On the study overall, not on this receptor specifically: Low levels of normalized T-cell clonal expansion were also seen in some nonresponding patients. The antigen specificity of the clonally expanded peripheral T cells was not determined. Clonal expansion of both CD4+ and CD8+ blood T cells was observed from baseline to week 6 at doses 0.1 to 3.0 mg/kg. After ivuxolimab, CD8+ T cells had more expanded clones than CD4+ T cells on average. In the 0.1-3.0 mg/kg groups, partial responders were among the patients with the lowest normalized peripheral clonal expansion, particularly in CD8+ T cells.

Of note for this clone: It lacks a known antigen. Base qualities are missing; no much larger clone stands one base away.

The clonotype comes from an adult with an advanced solid tumor such as melanoma, head and neck, liver or kidney cancer. The material was CD4+ or CD8+ T cells sorted from blood, obtained in a trial of the OX40 agonist ivuxolimab. The V gene is TRBV9 and the J gene is TRBJ2-1; the D gene is possibly TRBD1 or TRBD2, with 5 bases matching each. In nucleotide form, the sequence is TGTGCCAGCAGCGCATGGGGGTTCGATGAGCAGTTCTTC. Its product reads: CASSAWGFDEQFF.